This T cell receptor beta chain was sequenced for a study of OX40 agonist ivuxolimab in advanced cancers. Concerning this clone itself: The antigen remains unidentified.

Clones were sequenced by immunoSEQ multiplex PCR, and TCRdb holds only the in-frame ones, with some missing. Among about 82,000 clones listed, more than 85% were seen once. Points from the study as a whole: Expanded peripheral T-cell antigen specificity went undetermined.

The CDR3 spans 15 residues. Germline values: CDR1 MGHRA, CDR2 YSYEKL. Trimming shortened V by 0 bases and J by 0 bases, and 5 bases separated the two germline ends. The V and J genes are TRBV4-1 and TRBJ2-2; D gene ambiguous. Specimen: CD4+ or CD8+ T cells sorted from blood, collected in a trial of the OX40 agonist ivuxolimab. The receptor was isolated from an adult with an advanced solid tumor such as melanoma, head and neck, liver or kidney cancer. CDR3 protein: CASSQEGTNTGELFF. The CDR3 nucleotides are TGCGCCAGCAGCCAAGAGGGCACGAACACCGGGGAGCTGTTTTTT.